This T cell receptor (beta chain) was recorded in a study of neurological immune-mediated disorders. This clonotype was recorded many times. The CDR3 spans 15 residues. Germline V gives CDR1 SGHRS, CDR2 YFSETQ. Between the trimmed V and J ends, which lost 3 bases and 0 bases, there was a span of 10 bases. MiXCR, applied by TCRdb to the 5' RACE reads, yields one record per CDR3 protein. The sample gives more than 50,000 distinct CDR3 sequences, about 24% of which show up once; 4.6% is in the top ten. Time point defined: technical triplicate 2. The sequenced sample was PBMCs. The TCR originated in a man in his 60s with HTLV-1-associated myelopathy (HAM/TSP). The chain is built from TRBV5-1 and TRBJ2-4; TRBD1 is a possible D gene (5 bases). CDR3 nucleotides: TGCGCCAGCAGCTCCTCAGGGATAGCCAAAAACATTCAGTACTTC. This translates into CASSSSGIAKNIQYF.